This entry describes one TCR beta chain. The target antigen is unknown. These data originate in a study of cytomegalovirus exposure and HLA in healthy donors. The overall study: There were 65 million to 85 million unique TCRs (from HLA-typed donors) in an early data release.

Germline V gene sequence: CDR1 SGHAT, CDR2 FQNNGV. Trimming left V 0 bases short and J 5 bases short, with 8 bases between. This CDR3 is 14 amino acids long. Primers included in the PCR were 60 Vbeta and 13 Jbeta primers. Libraries were prepared by immunoSEQ multiplex PCR; TCRdb keeps only in-frame clonotypes and omits some of them. The sample carries 230,000 or so clones, approximately 91% recorded once. General study results and limits: Later on, analysis showed that most CMV-associated TCR beta chains appeared to be HLA-restricted. In vitro data verified a few CMV-associated chains as specific for CMV antigens.

J is TRBJ2-1 and V is TRBV11-2; D ambiguous. Sequencing was performed on PBMCs. This receptor was identified in a girl aged 2 to 10 in good health and CMV-seronegative. The CDR3 DNA follows: TGTGCCAGCAGCTTAGAACAGCTAAACAATGAGCAGTTCTTC. Translating it yields CASSLEQLNNEQFF.